This TCR beta chain stems from a study of T cells expressing NK-cell markers. TCRdb re-called the 5' RACE reads; every CDR3 protein appears as one record, without DNA. Its listing shows 250,000 or so distinct CDR3 sequences. This clonotype was obtained from a woman aged 18 to 75 in good health. Sequencing was done on a sample of blood T cells: a sorted CD56 or NKG2C T cell subset, CD4+ or CD8+ T cells, or bulk PBMC T cells (not recorded which).

The CDR3 spells CASGGRPTLSNEKLFF. The chain recombines TRBV19 with TRBJ1-4; TCRdb calls TRBD1, which cannot be checked without DNA. The CDR3 consists of 16 residues. Looked up from germline, CDR1 is LNHDA and CDR2 is SQIVND (reference sequence).